This entry lists 4 T cell receptor beta chains sequenced from one sample in a study of blood T cells in healthy people across ages. PCR was performed a second time for about 6 to 12 cycles using a sample-barcoded 5' primer and a J-beta primer mix. TCRdb fed the 5' RACE reads into MiXCR, producing one record per CDR3 protein. The sample carries more than 900,000 distinct CDR3 sequences, around 29% recorded once. These sequences were also reported in another study, on T cells of mothers and their children.

What was sequenced was blood. These receptors were obtained from a woman aged 40 to 49 in good health.

The chain joins TRBV5-1 to TRBJ2-5; 7 nucleotides line up with TRBD1. Germline V lookup: CDR1 SGHRS, CDR2 YFSETQ. The CDR3 has 16 residues. The V and J ends lost 0 bases and 1 base, in that order; junction bases with no gene match: 6. The CDR3 nucleotides read TGCGCCAGCAGCTTGGAGGGGGCGGCTTTCCAAGAGACCCAGTACTTC. This codes for CASSLEGAAFQETQYF. Combining the CDR3 with reference TRBV5-1 and TRBJ2-5 gives the whole variable domain KAGVTQTPRYLIKTRGQQVTLSCSPISGHRSVSWYQQTPGQGLQFLFEYFSETQRNKGNFPGRFSGRQFSNSRSEMNVSTLELGDSALYLCASSLEGAAFQETQYFGPGTRLLVL.

The chain uses TRBV5-1 and TRBJ1-1; tentative D call: TRBD1 (6 bases). The V gene lost 4 bases and the J gene lost 3 bases, with 13 bases spanning the gap. CDR3 length: 14 residues. The germline V gene encodes CDR1 SGHRS and CDR2 YFSETQ. CDR3 DNA: TGCGCCAGCAGCCAGACCGGGACATACACTGAAGCTTTCTTT. Translated: CASSQTGTYTEAFF. The full variable domain, with the rest looked up from reference TRBV5-1 and TRBJ1-1, is KAGVTQTPRYLIKTRGQQVTLSCSPISGHRSVSWYQQTPGQGLQFLFEYFSETQRNKGNFPGRFSGRQFSNSRSEMNVSTLELGDSALYLCASSQTGTYTEAFFGQGTRLTVV.

The chain employs TRBV5-1 and TRBJ1-6; 7 bases agree with TRBD1. Trimming removed 5 bases from V and 3 bases from J; junction bases left unmatched: 5. The CDR3 runs 15 residues. CDR1 SGHRS and CDR2 YFSETQ come from the germline V gene. CDR3 coding DNA: TGCGCCAGCAGTAGACAGGGCAACTATAATTCACCCCTCCACTTT. This translates into CASSRQGNYNSPLHF.

Regarding this clonotype: Being one base from a much bigger clone, this may be a read error. The chain is built from TRBV11-2 and TRBJ2-1, with 8 positions matching TRBD2. TRBJ2-7 explains the end of the DNA better; the J call may be wrong. CDR3 length equals 21 residues. The germline gives CDR1 SGHAT, CDR2 FQNNGV. Here the CDR3 reads CASSLDPGGNYWRNSYNEQYF. In DNA form, the CDR3 reads TGTGCCAGCAGCTTAGACCCGGGGGGGAATTATTGGCGGAACTCCTACAATGAGCAGTACTTC.